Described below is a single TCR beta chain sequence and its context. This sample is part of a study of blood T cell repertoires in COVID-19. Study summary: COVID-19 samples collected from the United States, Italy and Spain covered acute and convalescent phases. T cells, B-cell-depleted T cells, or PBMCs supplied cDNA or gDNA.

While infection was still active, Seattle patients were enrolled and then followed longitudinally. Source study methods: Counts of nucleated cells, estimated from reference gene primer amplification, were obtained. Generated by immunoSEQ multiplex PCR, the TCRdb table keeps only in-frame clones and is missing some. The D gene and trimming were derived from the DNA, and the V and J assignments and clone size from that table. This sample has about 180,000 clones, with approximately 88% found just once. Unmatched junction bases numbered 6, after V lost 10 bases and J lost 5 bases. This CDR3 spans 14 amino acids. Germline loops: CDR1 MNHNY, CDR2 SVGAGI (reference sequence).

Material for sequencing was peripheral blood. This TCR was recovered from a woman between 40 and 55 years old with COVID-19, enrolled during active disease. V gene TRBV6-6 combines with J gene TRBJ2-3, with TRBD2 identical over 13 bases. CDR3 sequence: CATRTSGSLDTQYF. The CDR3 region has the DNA TGTGCCACCCGGACTAGCGGGAGTCTAGATACGCAGTATTTT.